This paragraph covers one T cell receptor beta chain sequence. Its specificity is not known. The sample's treatment: approximately 9-day PBMC culture with coronavirus spike peptide pools or control peptides (ViraFEST assay). The sample belongs to a study of vaccination and CD4 T cells after COVID-19. Study-wide context: Convalescent patients, SARS-CoV-2 positive by nasal swab PCR, comprised under ten mild cases and one severe case.

Points from the study as a whole: Median reactive clonotypes, those recognizing SARS-CoV-2, rose from about 20 to 38, not significantly.

The study sequenced cultured CD4+ T cell DNA using the Oncomine TCR Beta short-read assay. It was cultured CD4+ T cells from which genomic DNA was extracted. MiXCR, applied by TCRdb to the PCR reads, yields one record per CDR3 protein. The sample yields roughly 11,000 distinct CDR3 sequences, approximately 60% seen once. The clonotype originates from a human donor who had recovered from COVID-19. Input material: CD4+ T cells from blood, cultured in vitro.

The CDR3 DNA is TGTGCCAGCAGGTGGAACACTGAAGCTTTCTTT. Translated, it gives CASRWNTEAFF. The genes are TRBV6-1 and TRBJ1-1; D gene ambiguous. Between the trimmed V and J ends, which lost 6 bases and 1 base, there was a span of 3 bases. The germline CDR1 and CDR2 sequences are MNHNS and SASEGT. This CDR3 is 11 amino acids long.